Each of the 25 T cell receptor beta chains below was sequenced from the same sample in a study of T cell responses to AZD1222 COVID-19 vaccine. Assay: immunoSEQ multiplex PCR; the TCRdb copy retains only in-frame clones and omits some. This sample has about 150,000 clones, with 85% to 90% found just once. The specimen was peripheral blood, collected on day 0 of AZD1222 vaccination. The source of these receptors is an adult in good health.

The chain links TRBV3-1 (or the pseudogene TRBV3-2) to TRBJ2-4, with D hard to call. V dropped 3 bases and J dropped 9 bases, with 15 bases sitting between them. This CDR3 has 14 amino acids. Germline assignment: CDR1 LGHDT and CDR2 YNNKEL (reference sequence). This chain's CDR3 is CASSHDQNGRIQYF. The CDR3 bases are TGTGCCAGCAGCCACGACCAAAACGGACGCATTCAGTACTTC.

The chain combines TRBV10-3 with TRBJ1-2; D is unclear. V shed 0 bases and J shed 4 bases, with 15 bases lying between them. Germline loops: CDR1 ENHRY, CDR2 SYGVKD. The length of the CDR3 is 16 residues. The CDR3 reads CAISESIIQRGYGYTF. The DNA for the CDR3 is TGTGCCATCAGTGAGTCGATAATCCAGCGGGGCTATGGCTACACCTTC.

The gene calls are TRBV7-9 and TRBJ2-3; the match to TRBD1 covers 9 bases. Losses at the gene ends were 7 bases for V and 3 bases for J; bases not matched to a gene: 5. The germline V gene has CDR1 SEHNR and CDR2 FQNEAQ (reference sequence). This CDR3 is built from 14 residues. The CDR3 nucleotides read TGTGCCAGCAACCACAGGGGGCGGACAGATACGCAGTATTTT. It encodes CASNHRGRTDTQYF.

The rearrangement links TRBV7-2 to TRBJ1-1, with D possibly matching TRBD1 (5 bases). V dropped 5 bases and J dropped 3 bases, with 19 bases sitting between them. The CDR3 has 16 amino acids. Germline assignment: CDR1 SGHTA and CDR2 FQGNSA. As DNA, the CDR3 is TGTGCCAGCAGCCCACGTGGGGGGGGAGCCGACACTGAAGCTTTCTTT. It specifies CASSPRGGGADTEAFF.

The V call is TRBV24-1, the J call TRBJ1-1, with D tentatively TRBD1 (5 bases). The CDR3 has 15 amino acids. CDR1 is KGHDR, CDR2 SFDVKD, per germline. V dropped 5 bases and J dropped 0 bases, with 12 bases sitting between them. CDR3 sequence: CATSGSGTVNTEAFF. The CDR3 nucleotides are TGTGCCACCAGTGGTTCCGGGACGGTGAACACTGAAGCTTTCTTT.

Written as DNA, the CDR3 is TGTGCCAGCAGCCCCCGGGGGGGCAGCTATGGCTACACCTTC. Protein: CASSPRGGSYGYTF. The J gene is TRBJ1-2, the V gene TRBV7-3, with D perhaps matching TRBD1 (6 bases). Looked up from germline, CDR1 is SGHTA and CDR2 is FQGTGA. V lost 5 bases and J lost 4, with 14 bases in between. This CDR3 region has 14 residues.

The chain employs TRBV19 and TRBJ2-1, with TRBD2 identical over 10 bases. The germline CDR1 and CDR2 sequences are LNHDA and SQIVND (reference sequence). V was clipped by 8 bases and J by 9 bases; unmatched bases: 16. This CDR3 comprises 16 residues. The CDR3 region is CASSPPAGGPVGEQFF. CDR3 sequence (DNA): TGTGCCAGTTCCCCCCCAGCGGGGGGGCCTGTTGGTGAGCAGTTCTTC.

The gene calls are TRBV28 and TRBJ1-5; D not certain. The CDR3 runs 14 residues. Deletions cut 5 bases from V and 8 bases from J, with 16 bases between. CDR1 and CDR2 (germline): MDHEN, SYDVKM. CDR3 sequence reads: CASSPRPGWEPQHF. The CDR3 DNA sequence: TGTGCCAGCAGTCCGCGCCCGGGGTGGGAGCCCCAGCATTTT. The complete variable domain, with remaining parts taken from reference TRBV28 and TRBJ1-5, reads DVKVTQSSRYLVKRTGEKVFLECVQDMDHENMFWYRQDPGLGLRLIYFSYDVKMKEKGDIPEGYSVSREKKERFSLILESASTNQTSMYLCASSPRPGWEPQHFGDGTRLSIL.

The chain is built from TRBV7-9 and TRBJ2-1; no reliable D call. This CDR3 spans 10 amino acids. The germline V and J ends were trimmed by 8 bases and 7 bases, with 6 bases remaining between them. Germline CDR1 SEHNR, CDR2 FQNEAQ (reference sequence). The CDR3 spells CASARNEQFF. CDR3 DNA: TGTGCCAGCGCACGAAATGAGCAGTTCTTC.

J is TRBJ2-7 and V is TRBV6-5; possibly TRBD2 for D (6 bases). V was pared by 4 bases and J by 6 bases, with 22 bases between. Per germline, CDR1 MNHEY and CDR2 SVGAGI. CDR3 size: 16 residues. Here the CDR3 reads CASSSTGAPLYGEQYF. The DNA of the CDR3 is TGTGCCAGCAGTTCTACGGGAGCCCCTCTTTACGGCGAGCAGTACTTC.

The J gene is TRBJ1-2, the V gene TRBV6-2 or TRBV6-3; 9 bases line up with TRBD1. The germline gives CDR1 MNHEY, CDR2 SVGEGT. Unmatched junction bases numbered 6, after V lost 5 bases and J lost 5 bases. The length of the CDR3 is 14 residues. CDR3 region: CASSTPTGGYGYTF. The CDR3 DNA sequence: TGTGCCAGCAGTACCCCGACAGGGGGGTATGGCTACACCTTC.

The V gene is TRBV3-1 (or the pseudogene TRBV3-2), the J gene TRBJ1-2; D is unclear. The germline gives CDR1 LGHDT, CDR2 YNNKEL (reference sequence). V lost 2 bases and J lost 8, with 9 bases in between. The CDR3 is 12 amino acids. CDR3 loop: CASSQWEGGYTF. The CDR3 coding sequence is TGTGCCAGCAGCCAATGGGAAGGGGGCTACACCTTC.

The rearrangement uses TRBV27 and TRBJ2-4; tentatively, D is TRBD2 (5 bases). Trimming removed 8 bases at V and 5 bases at J, with 10 bases between. CDR1 MNHEY and CDR2 SMNVEV come from the germline V gene (reference sequence). The CDR3 is 12 amino acids. CDR3 loop: CASGLGENIQYF. CDR3 in DNA: TGTGCCAGCGGACTGGGAGAAAACATTCAGTACTTC.

The rearrangement uses TRBV11-2 and TRBJ2-7, with D perhaps assigned TRBD1 or TRBD2 (5 bases each). The ends were cut back, 6 bases at V and 2 bases at J, with 14 bases in the middle. This CDR3 has 14 residues. The germline gives CDR1 SGHAT, CDR2 FQNNGV. In DNA, the CDR3 is TGTGCCAGCAGACTCCGGGACGCAGCCTACGAGCAGTACTTC. It specifies CASRLRDAAYEQYF. Full variable domain (outside the CDR3, taken from reference TRBV11-2 and TRBJ2-7): EAGVAQSPRYKIIEKRQSVAFWCNPISGHATLYWYQQILGQGPKLLIQFQNNGVVDDSQLPKDRFSAERLKGVDSTLKIQPAKLEDSAVYLCASRLRDAAYEQYFGPGTRLTVT.

The chain is built from TRBV5-1 and TRBJ1-1; D perhaps matches TRBD1 (6 bases). The germline V and J ends were trimmed by 0 bases and 1 base, with 10 bases remaining between them. Germline-derived CDR1 and CDR2 are SGHRS and YFSETQ. This CDR3 is built from 15 residues. In DNA form, the CDR3 reads TGCGCCAGCAGCTTGGTAGGGACACAGAACACTGAAGCTTTCTTT. It is translated as CASSLVGTQNTEAFF.

Only a few counts were recorded for this clone. CDR3 residues: CAINPGTYGYTF. The CDR3 DNA sequence: TGTGCCATAAATCCAGGGACCTATGGCTACACCTTC. The chain joins TRBV10-3 to TRBJ1-2; perhaps TRBD1 as D (5 bases). CDR3 length equals 12 residues. Germline V gene lookup returns CDR1 ENHRY and CDR2 SYGVKD. Trimming cost V 9 bases and J 4 bases, with 12 bases left between them.

This clone was detected once. The CDR3 coding sequence is TGTGCCAGCAGTTTAGCACCTCCCCGAGGCTACACCTTC. As protein: CASSLAPPRGYTF. J is TRBJ1-2 and V is TRBV12-3 or TRBV12-4; D unresolved. V lost 0 bases, J lost 8 bases, and 10 bases lay in between. The CDR3 runs 13 residues.

The gene calls are TRBV1 and TRBJ1-1; the table's D call of TRBD1 was not tested on the DNA. TRBV1 is recorded as a pseudogene. The CDR3 has 13 amino acids. This chain's CDR3 is CTSSPRGLTEAFF. In DNA, the CDR3 is TGCACCAGCAGCCCCAGGGGCTTAACTGAAGCTTTCTTT.

This chain links TRBV7-2 with TRBJ1-2, with a tentative D call TRBD1 (6 bases). The CDR3 covers 20 residues. CDR1 is SGHTA and CDR2 is FQGNSA in the germline V gene. Trimming pared 0 bases from V and 4 bases from J, leaving 27 bases between. In DNA form, the CDR3 reads TGTGCCAGCAGCTTAGCTGGGGGCGCCGCGAGGTATGCGCCGGGCTATGGCTACACCTTC. This codes for CASSLAGGAARYAPGYGYTF.

The rearrangement joins TRBV6-5 to TRBJ1-1, with D tentatively TRBD1 (5 bases). Trimming stripped 8 bases from V and 0 bases from J, with 13 bases between. CDR3 length: 14 residues. Germline V gives CDR1 MNHEY, CDR2 SVGAGI. The CDR3 DNA sequence: TGTGCCAGCCGGGGGGGAACAATGAACACTGAAGCTTTCTTT. Translating it yields CASRGGTMNTEAFF.

The CDR3 DNA follows: TGTGCCAGCAATACAGCGCTCTCTGGAAACACCATATATTTT. Translated, it gives CASNTALSGNTIYF. The rearrangement joins TRBV6-5 to TRBJ1-3; D remains unclear. The CDR3 runs to 14 residues. CDR1 and CDR2 (germline): MNHEY, SVGAGI. The V end was cut by 7 bases, the J end by 0 bases, with 10 bases between.

This chain joins TRBV14 and TRBJ2-3; D gene uncertain. Germline lookup yields CDR1 SGHDN and CDR2 FVKESK. Trimming took 1 base from V and 2 from J, leaving 7 bases between them. The length of the CDR3 is 14 residues. The CDR3 reads CASSQGKLTDTQYF. CDR3 DNA: TGTGCCAGCAGCCAAGGGAAGCTCACAGATACGCAGTATTTT.

V usage is TRBV29-1 and J usage is TRBJ1-3; D gene unclear. The CDR3 has 14 amino acids. V was shortened by 6 bases and J by 0 bases, with 12 bases between the two germline ends. CDR1 SQVTM and CDR2 ANQGSEA come from the germline V gene. Here the CDR3 DNA reads TGCAGCGTCCAAGGACGGGTCTCTGGAAACACCATATATTTT. Its translation is CSVQGRVSGNTIYF.

The V and J genes are TRBV19 and TRBJ2-2, with D perhaps matching TRBD1 or TRBD2 (6 bases each). CDR3 size: 21 residues. Looked up from germline, CDR1 is LNHDA and CDR2 is SQIVND (reference sequence). V was trimmed by 6 bases and J by 3 bases, leaving 32 bases between them. The CDR3 nucleotides read TGTGCCAGTAGAACCAATTGGGGGGCAGGTCCTAACCTCTGGGACACCGGGGAGCTGTTTTTT. Amino acids: CASRTNWGAGPNLWDTGELFF.

This rearrangement joins TRBV5-4 to TRBJ2-2, with D perhaps matching TRBD1 (6 bases). The CDR3 length is 15 residues. V lost 4 bases and J lost 4, with 14 bases in between. Per germline, CDR1 SGHNT and CDR2 YYREEE (reference sequence). Here the CDR3 DNA reads TGTGCCAGCAGCGGATCAGGGGCAGGCACCGGGGAGCTGTTTTTT. Its protein product is CASSGSGAGTGELFF.